Here is one TCR beta chain with its context. Its matching antigen is unknown. Between the trimmed V and J ends, which lost 0 bases and 6 bases, there was a span of 14 bases. Germline loops: CDR1 LGHNA, CDR2 YSLEER. CDR3 length equals 15 residues. Per-sample PBMC isolation yielded at least 7 million cells. This sample stems from a study of blood T cells in healthy people across ages. Study observations and caveats: A greater number of naive CD4+ cells and higher diversity distinguished long-lived donors from aged donors.

Combining a sample-barcoded 5' primer with a J-beta primer mix, a second PCR ran for about 7 to 11 cycles. TCRdb itself ran the 5' RACE reads through MiXCR, one entry per CDR3 protein. The table has roughly 1,100,000 distinct CDR3 sequences, almost 25% seen once; the top ten hold approximately 0.75%. A further study also used this sample, focusing on T cells of mothers and their children. That source notes: The TCR beta CDR3 read count exceeded 8 million for each mother and was about 2.8 million for each child.

What was sequenced was blood. This receptor was taken from a girl aged 2 to 10 in good health. V is TRBV4-3 and J is TRBJ1-2; TRBD1 might be the D (6 bases). The CDR3 sequence: CASSQDLQGLDGYTF. The CDR3 nucleotides are TGCGCCAGCAGCCAAGATCTACAGGGTCTCGATGGCTACACCTTC.